Given below is one T cell receptor beta chain in context. CD45RO-negative, CCR7-selected cells formed the naive CD8 fraction, which excluded terminally differentiated effector memory CD45RA+ cells. The protocol was immunoSEQ multiplex PCR, while the TCRdb copy is restricted to in-frame clones and leaves out a portion. The profile covers about 820,000 clones, with around 92% appearing a single time and nearly 25% taken by the ten largest. The sample comes from a study of shared clonotypes between healthy human individuals. CDR3 length: 16 residues. Germline V gene data show CDR1 as MGHRA and CDR2 as YSYEKL. The trim removed 0 bases at V and 7 bases at J, leaving 7 bases unmatched.

This sequence joins TRBV4-1 and TRBJ2-2; 8 bases align to TRBD1. The source is a man under 40 in good health. The specimen was naive CD8+ T cells sorted from blood. The CDR3 region is CASSQEQGALNGELFF. The CDR3 DNA follows: TGCGCCAGCAGCCAAGAGCAGGGGGCGCTGAACGGGGAGCTGTTTTTT.